These 25 T cell receptor beta chains were sequenced from one sample in a study of T cell repertoires in cytomegalovirus infection. A single record per CDR3 protein comes from TCRdb applying MiXCR to the reads. This table has about 320,000 distinct CDR3 sequences, more than 8% appearing once. The specimen was PBMCs. These receptors were obtained from a human donor in good health (CMV status not recorded). Some clones in this sample may be carry-over from other donors' samples.

This clonotype showed up just a few times. This chain links TRBV5-4 with TRBJ2-1, with D possibly matching TRBD2 (5 bases). V lost 2 bases and J lost 5, with 11 bases in between. This CDR3 contains 14 residues. Germline V CDR1 and CDR2: SGHNT, YYREEE (reference sequence). The CDR3: CASSLARADNEQFF. The CDR3 bases are TGTGCCAGCAGCTTAGCGAGAGCGGACAATGAGCAGTTCTTC.

J is TRBJ2-3 and V is TRBV7-2; the D is unclear. Germline CDR1 reads SGHTA; CDR2 reads FQGNSA. With 1 base removed from V and 2 bases from J, the gap between germline ends came to 7 bases. The CDR3 is 14 amino acids. The CDR3 is CASSLDRLTDTQYF. The CDR3 coding sequence is TGTGCCAGCAGCTTAGACCGACTCACAGATACGCAGTATTTT. The whole variable domain, remainder taken from reference TRBV7-2 and TRBJ2-3, is GAGVSQSPSNKVTEKGKDVELRCDPISGHTALYWYRQSLGQGLEFLIYFQGNSAPDKSGLPSDRFSAERTGGSVSTLTIQRTQQEDSAVYLCASSLDRLTDTQYFGPGTRLTVL.

The rearrangement joins TRBV19 to TRBJ2-1; TRBD2 is a possible D gene (5 bases). Looked up from germline, CDR1 is LNHDA and CDR2 is SQIVND (reference sequence). Trimming stripped 3 bases from V and 7 bases from J, with 22 bases between. This CDR3 has 17 amino acids. CDR3 amino acids: CASSMGPLAGLTNEQFF. DNA of the CDR3: TGTGCCAGTAGTATGGGCCCTCTCGCGGGCCTTACGAATGAGCAGTTCTTC.

J is TRBJ2-5 and V is TRBV7-2; D might be TRBD1 or TRBD2, each matching 6 bases. V lost 6 bases, J lost 5 bases, and 16 bases lay in between. Germline V gene sequence: CDR1 SGHTA, CDR2 FQGNSA. This CDR3 comprises 14 residues. The CDR3: CASSYSGAGETQYF. In DNA, the CDR3 is TGTGCCAGCAGTTACTCGGGGGCGGGGGAGACCCAGTACTTC.

This clonotype was recorded many times. The rearrangement links TRBV7-9 to TRBJ2-2; 8 bases fit TRBD1. CDR3 length: 16 amino acids. The germline CDR1 and CDR2 sequences are SEHNR and FQNEAQ (reference sequence). Losses at the gene ends were 2 bases for V and 4 bases for J; bases not matched to a gene: 6. DNA of the CDR3: TGTGCCAGCAGCTTAAGCAGGGGGCTTGTCACCGGGGAGCTGTTTTTT. This sequence encodes CASSLSRGLVTGELFF.

V is TRBV12-3 or TRBV12-4 and J is TRBJ2-5, with a possible D match to TRBD2 (5 bases). V lost 8 bases and J lost 4, with 17 bases in between. This CDR3 is built from 14 residues. CDR3: CASRPLRSGETQYF. The CDR3 DNA reads TGTGCCAGCCGCCCGCTGAGGAGCGGAGAGACCCAGTACTTC.

As concerns this clonotype: A much larger clone sits a single nucleotide away, making a read error possible. The CDR3 end shows no conserved phenylalanine or tryptophan, and so a read error is likely. The chain recombines TRBV7-6 with TRBJ2-1; D is unresolved. The CDR3 sequence is 18 residues long. CDR1 and CDR2 (germline): SGHVS, FNYEAQ. Trimming shortened V by 1 base and J by 3 bases, and 19 bases separated the two germline ends. In DNA, the CDR3 is TGTGCCAGCAGCTTAGGGGTGGGAACAAGCCGGAACTACAATGAGCAGTTCATC. The encoded protein is CASSLGVGTSRNYNEQFI.

CDR3 loop: CASMEGNQPQHF. The DNA of the CDR3 is TGTGCCAGCATGGAAGGCAATCAGCCCCAGCATTTT. The V and J genes are TRBV12-3 or TRBV12-4 and TRBJ1-5; no clear D gene. This CDR3 has 12 residues. Trimming removed 7 bases at V and 2 bases at J, with 6 bases between.

This clonotype was counted between two and nine times. This chain links TRBV2 with TRBJ2-6, with D possibly matching TRBD2 (6 bases). The CDR3 has 18 residues. The V end was cut by 2 bases, the J end by 3 bases, with 17 bases between. Germline V CDR1 and CDR2: SNHLY, FYNNEI. For the CDR3, the DNA is TGTGCCAGCAGTGAAAGCCTAGTGCGGGGACGTGGGGCCAACGTCCTGACTTTC. It yields the protein CASSESLVRGRGANVLTF.

This clonotype has just a few counts. The rearrangement links TRBV6-2 or TRBV6-3 to TRBJ2-1, with 9 bases identical to TRBD2. After removal of 0 bases from V and 3 bases from J, the junction contained 6 bases not matched to a gene. This CDR3 has 17 amino acids. Germline assignment: CDR1 MNHEY and CDR2 SVGEGT. The CDR3 DNA is TGTGCCAGCAGTTACTCGAAGTCTAGCGGGGACTACAATGAGCAGTTCTTC. Translation: CASSYSKSSGDYNEQFF.

The gene calls are TRBV20-1 and TRBJ1-6; no firm D call. Deletions cut 0 bases from V and 7 bases from J, with 7 bases between. The germline CDR1 and CDR2 sequences are DFQATT and SNEGSKA (reference sequence). The CDR3 totals 13 residues. The CDR3 bases are TGCAGTGCTAGAGATCGTGCAAATTCACCCCTCCACTTT. Translated, it gives CSARDRANSPLHF.

A few counts support this clonotype. The rearrangement uses TRBV5-5 and TRBJ1-5; 11 nucleotides agree with TRBD1. The CDR3 loop spans 16 amino acids. V dropped 2 bases and J dropped 6; count of bases not matched to a gene: 7. The V gene's germline CDR1 is SGHKS and CDR2 YYEKEE (reference sequence). CDR3 DNA sequence: TGTGCCAGCAGCTTCCGGGACAGGGGGTTTGGTCAGCCCCAGCATTTT. This encodes CASSFRDRGFGQPQHF.

This CDR3 is CASTPLQISYNEQFF. CDR3 in DNA: TGTGCCAGCACCCCCCTCCAGATATCCTACAATGAGCAGTTCTTC. The chain employs TRBV7-4 and TRBJ2-1; D is unclear. This CDR3 has 15 residues. CDR1 is SGHVT, CDR2 SQSDAQ, per germline. Trimming stripped 7 bases from V and 1 base from J, with 14 bases between.

This clonotype was picked up many times. The chain links TRBV7-2 to TRBJ2-1; D possibly corresponds to TRBD1 (5 bases). CDR3 size: 13 residues. V lost 2 bases and J 6 bases, leaving 8 bases between the germline ends. The germline gives CDR1 SGHTA, CDR2 FQGNSA. CDR3 in amino acids: CASSLKRGNEQFF. The DNA of the CDR3 is TGTGCCAGCAGCTTAAAAAGGGGCAATGAGCAGTTCTTC.

This clonotype was seen a handful of times. The gene calls are TRBV7-6 and TRBJ2-1, with a tentative D call TRBD2 (8 bases). Trimming stripped 1 base from V and 8 bases from J, with 21 bases between. The germline gives CDR1 SGHVS, CDR2 FNYEAQ. This CDR3 comprises 17 residues. The CDR3 sequence: CASSLVQGGLGVDEQFF. DNA for the CDR3: TGTGCCAGCAGCTTAGTGCAGGGGGGACTAGGGGTTGATGAGCAGTTCTTC. Drawing the rest from reference TRBV7-6 and TRBJ2-1, the complete variable domain is GAGVSQSPRYKVTKRGQDVALRCDPISGHVSLYWYRQALGQGPEFLTYFNYEAQQDKSGLPNDRFSAERPEGSISTLTIQRTEQRDSAMYRCASSLVQGGLGVDEQFFGPGTRLTVL.

This clonotype was recorded a few times. The CDR3 loop reads CASSQLLVVGTEAFF. In DNA, the CDR3 is TGTGCCAGCAGCCAACTCCTTGTAGTGGGCACTGAAGCTTTCTTT. The rearrangement uses TRBV4-2 and TRBJ1-1; D is unclear. V shed 2 bases and J shed 4 bases, with 14 bases lying between them. This CDR3 has 15 residues. CDR1 LGHNA and CDR2 YNFKEQ come from the germline V gene.

The sample holds many counts of this clonotype. V is TRBV7-2 and J is TRBJ2-3; D gene uncertain. The length of the CDR3 is 12 residues. V lost 5 bases and J lost 2, with 5 bases in between. CDR1 is SGHTA, CDR2 FQGNSA, per germline. CDR3 loop: CASSPPTDTQYF. Written as DNA, the CDR3 is TGTGCCAGCAGCCCCCCCACAGATACGCAGTATTTT.

This clonotype came up many times. The V and J genes are TRBV11-1 and TRBJ1-2, with D unresolved. V lost 2 bases to trimming and J lost 4 bases, with 14 bases between them. Looked up from germline, CDR1 is SGHAT and CDR2 is FQDESV (reference sequence). The length of the CDR3 is 15 residues. The CDR3 coding sequence is TGTGCCAGCAGCTTAATATCCCTGGATGCCTATGGCTACACCTTC. Residues: CASSLISLDAYGYTF.

This clonotype has ten or more counts. DNA for the CDR3: TGTGCCAGCAGCCCCGGACAGCTTTATAATTCACCCCTCCACTTT. Translated: CASSPGQLYNSPLHF. The chain uses TRBV6-5 and TRBJ1-6, with D possibly being TRBD1 (6 bases). With 6 bases removed from V and 4 bases from J, the gap between germline ends came to 13 bases. The CDR3 is 15 amino acids. The germline V gene encodes CDR1 MNHEY and CDR2 SVGAGI.

The chain couples TRBV4-3 to TRBJ1-2, with D unresolved. V lost 1 base, J lost 1 base, and 7 bases lay in between. Per germline, CDR1 LGHNA and CDR2 YSLEER. The CDR3 loop spans 14 amino acids. Written as DNA, the CDR3 is TGCGCCAGCAGCCAAGCGGAGGATAACTATGGCTACACCTTC. Its translation: CASSQAEDNYGYTF.

This clonotype was recorded at least ten times. This chain links TRBV7-2 with TRBJ2-3; D gene uncertain. With 1 base removed from V and 15 bases from J, the gap between germline ends came to 14 bases. CDR1 is SGHTA, CDR2 FQGNSA, per germline. The CDR3 contains 12 residues. Here the CDR3 DNA reads TGTGCCAGCAGCTTAGGGTTAACAGAGCACTATTTT. Translation: CASSLGLTEHYF.

This clonotype was seen a few times. The J gene is TRBJ1-6, the V gene TRBV19; 7 bases map to TRBD1. The ends lost 3 bases at V and 10 bases at J; junction bases unmatched: 6. This CDR3 comprises 14 residues. Germline V gene data show CDR1 as LNHDA and CDR2 as SQIVND (reference sequence). The DNA for the CDR3 is TGTGCCAGTAGTATGGAACAGGGGAGATCACCCCTCCACTTT. It encodes CASSMEQGRSPLHF.

This clonotype was detected only a few times. The chain couples TRBV6-6 to TRBJ1-3, with D maybe TRBD1 (6 bases). V dropped 10 bases and J dropped 0 bases, with 16 bases sitting between them. The germline gives CDR1 MNHNY, CDR2 SVGAGI (reference sequence). This CDR3 is 15 amino acids long. CDR3 coding DNA: TGTGCCACCATTCAGGGGCTGGACTCTGGAAACACCATATATTTT. This gives the protein CATIQGLDSGNTIYF.

V is TRBV7-2 and J is TRBJ2-7; weak D call: TRBD1 (6 bases). V lost 1 base to trimming and J lost 3 bases, with 16 bases between them. Germline V gene lookup returns CDR1 SGHTA and CDR2 FQGNSA. The CDR3 is 16 residues long. Here the CDR3 reads CASSLVQGGRRYEQYF. The CDR3 nucleotides read TGTGCCAGCAGCTTAGTCCAAGGGGGTAGGCGCTACGAGCAGTACTTC.

The table lists this clonotype with a few counts. The chain employs TRBV6-5 and TRBJ2-7; D not certain. V dropped 0 bases and J dropped 4 bases, with 16 bases sitting between them. CDR3 length: 16 amino acids. Per the germline V gene, CDR1 is MNHEY and CDR2 is SVGAGI. CDR3 sequence reads: CASSYSSPSPAYEQYF. The CDR3 region has the DNA TGTGCCAGCAGTTACTCTTCCCCTTCGCCGGCATACGAGCAGTACTTC.